Sequencing of this T cell receptor (beta chain) was carried out in a study of control samples from healthy donors and cancer patients. The repertoire was sequenced with immunoSEQ multiplex PCR; TCRdb's copy has only in-frame clones and lacks some. The sample has about 410,000 clones; over 75% are singletons. The length of the CDR3 is 13 residues. V dropped 1 base and J dropped 1 base, with 3 bases sitting between them. The germline gives CDR1 MNHEY, CDR2 SMNVEV (reference sequence). This receptor was identified in a man aged 40-50 years with head and neck cancer. V usage is TRBV27 and J usage is TRBJ2-3; D uncertain. Sequences were obtained from PBMCs. Here the CDR3 DNA reads TGTGCCAGCAGTTTATTTCGCACAGATACGCAGTATTTT. Translated: CASSLFRTDTQYF.